The 8 T cell receptor beta chains listed next were all sequenced from one sample in a study of blood T cell repertoires in COVID-19. TCRdb's table, derived via immunoSEQ multiplex PCR, lists solely in-frame clones and lacks some. The sample carries about 200,000 clones, approximately 86% recorded once. The sequencing sample was made of PBMCs or T cells enriched from blood (not recorded which). These receptors all come from a woman in her 30s who had been exposed to COVID-19.

CDR3: CASSPGQGANTGELFF. The DNA for the CDR3 is TGTGCCAGCTCACCGGGACAGGGGGCGAACACCGGGGAGCTGTTTTTT. The V and J genes are TRBV18 and TRBJ2-2, with TRBD1 matching 11 bases. The germline V gene encodes CDR1 KGHSH and CDR2 LQKENI. CDR3 length: 16 residues. With 3 bases clipped from V and 0 bases from J, the junction kept 0 bases outside the gene matches. The complete variable domain, with remaining parts taken from reference TRBV18 and TRBJ2-2, reads NAGVMQNPRHLVRRRGQEARLRCSPMKGHSHVYWYRQLPEEGLKFMVYLQKENIIDESGMPKERFSAEFPKEGPSILRIQQVVRGDSAAYFCASSPGQGANTGELFFGEGSRLTVL.

The rearrangement links TRBV2 to TRBJ2-1; 14 bases align to TRBD2. The CDR3 loop spans 15 amino acids. With 4 bases clipped from V and 6 bases from J, the junction kept 2 bases outside the gene matches. Germline V gene sequence: CDR1 SNHLY, CDR2 FYNNEI. CDR3 coding DNA: TGTGCCAGCAGTGGGACTAGCGGGGGGTTCAATGAGCAGTTCTTC. This encodes CASSGTSGGFNEQFF.

The chain carries TRBV7-2 and TRBJ1-1; D ambiguous. Germline assignment: CDR1 SGHTA and CDR2 FQGNSA. V lost 5 bases and J lost 2, with 9 bases in between. The CDR3 is 13 residues long. CDR3 in DNA: TGTGCCAGCAGCCCTTCGTTCAACACTGAAGCTTTCTTT. This translates into CASSPSFNTEAFF.

The rearrangement joins TRBV3-1 (or the pseudogene TRBV3-2) to TRBJ1-6, with D maybe TRBD1 (6 bases). The V end lost 3 bases, the J end lost 0 bases, and 6 bases lay between the germline ends. The CDR3 has 15 amino acids. Germline values: CDR1 LGHDT, CDR2 YNNKEL (reference sequence). CDR3 bases: TGTGCCAGCAGCCACAGGGGCTCCTATAATTCACCCCTCCACTTT. Its translation: CASSHRGSYNSPLHF.

This sequence joins TRBV6-5 and TRBJ1-4; TRBD1 matches at 8 bases. Trimming cost V 6 bases and J 10 bases; bases outside gene matches: 7. Germline V gene data show CDR1 as MNHEY and CDR2 as SVGAGI. The CDR3 has 13 amino acids. The CDR3 nucleotides are TGTGCCAGCAGACTAACAGGGGGAGGAAAACTGTTTTTT. Its protein product is CASRLTGGGKLFF.

Written as DNA, the CDR3 is TGTGCCAGCAGTGAAGGGGAGAGGCGCAATCAGCCCCAGCATTTT. Translation: CASSEGERRNQPQHF. V usage is TRBV6-1 and J usage is TRBJ1-5; D is unresolved. CDR1 and CDR2 from the germline V gene are MNHNS and SASEGT. V gave up 1 base and J gave up 2 bases, with 9 bases separating them. The CDR3 is made up of 15 amino acids.

The genes are TRBV5-1 and TRBJ1-2; D is uncertain. The V end was cut by 4 bases, the J end by 8 bases, with 18 bases between. The CDR3 totals 14 residues. Per germline, CDR1 SGHRS and CDR2 YFSETQ. Written as DNA, the CDR3 is TGCGCCAGCAGCGTGCAAGATCAGACATCCGGCTACACCTTC. Amino acid sequence: CASSVQDQTSGYTF.

V usage is TRBV6-5 and J usage is TRBJ1-2, with D tentatively TRBD1 (5 bases). Germline V gene sequence: CDR1 MNHEY, CDR2 SVGAGI. The CDR3 loop spans 13 amino acids. The V end lost 6 bases, the J end lost 5 bases, and 13 bases lay between the germline ends. This CDR3 is CASSTFDRYGYTF. As DNA, the CDR3 is TGTGCCAGCAGCACCTTCGACAGATATGGCTACACCTTC.